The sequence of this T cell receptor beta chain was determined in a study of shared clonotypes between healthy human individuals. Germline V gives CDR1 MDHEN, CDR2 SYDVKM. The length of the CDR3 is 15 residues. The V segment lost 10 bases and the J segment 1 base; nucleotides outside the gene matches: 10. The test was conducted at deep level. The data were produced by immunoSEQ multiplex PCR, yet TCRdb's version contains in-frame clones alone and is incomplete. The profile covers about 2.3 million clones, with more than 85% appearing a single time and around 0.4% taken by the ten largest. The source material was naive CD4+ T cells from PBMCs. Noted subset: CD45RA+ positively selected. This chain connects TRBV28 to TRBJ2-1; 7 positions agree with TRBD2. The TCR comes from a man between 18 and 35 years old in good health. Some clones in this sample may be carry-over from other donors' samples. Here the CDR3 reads CAILAGPGSYNEQFF. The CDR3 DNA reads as TGTGCCATCTTAGCGGGTCCAGGATCCTACAATGAGCAGTTCTTC.